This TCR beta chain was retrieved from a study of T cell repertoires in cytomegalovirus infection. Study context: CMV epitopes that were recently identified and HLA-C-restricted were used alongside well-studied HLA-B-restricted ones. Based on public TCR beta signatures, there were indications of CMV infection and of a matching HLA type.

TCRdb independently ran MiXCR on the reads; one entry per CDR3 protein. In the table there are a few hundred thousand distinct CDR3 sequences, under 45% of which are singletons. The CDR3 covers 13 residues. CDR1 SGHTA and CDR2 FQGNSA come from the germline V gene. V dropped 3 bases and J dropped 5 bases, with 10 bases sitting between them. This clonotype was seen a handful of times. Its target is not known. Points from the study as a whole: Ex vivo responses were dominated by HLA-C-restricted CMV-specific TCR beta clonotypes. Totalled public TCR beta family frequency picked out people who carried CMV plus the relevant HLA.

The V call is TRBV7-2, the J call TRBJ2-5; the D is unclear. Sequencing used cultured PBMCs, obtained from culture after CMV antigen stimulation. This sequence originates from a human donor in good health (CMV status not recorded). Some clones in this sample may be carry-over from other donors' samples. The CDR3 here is CASSFVFGETQYF. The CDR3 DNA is TGTGCCAGCAGCTTCGTGTTCGGGGAGACCCAGTACTTC.